The rows below give T cell receptor beta chains drawn from one sample of a study of circulating and synovial CD4+ cells in juvenile arthritis. Clones were read by immunoSEQ multiplex PCR, and TCRdb kept only the in-frame ones, dropping some. Of some 15,000 clones in the sample, approximately 88% were seen once. Source material: CD4+ T cells from synovial fluid. The receptors originated from a human patient with juvenile idiopathic arthritis. Some clones in this sample may be carry-over from other donors' samples. Each CDR3 is given with its conserved first and last residue. Not every row has a clone size; where given, it reads once, few, many or a size class.

>NA|TRBJ2-3|TRBV5-1
CASSLGQGAPTDTQYF
>NA|TRBJ2-6|TRBV10-3
CAISEGQGRTFLTF
>NA|TRBJ2-6|TRBV2
CASTGTGGSGANVLTF
>NA|TRBJ1-2|TRBV4-3
CASSQDRGPTGRLGDYGYTF
>NA|TRBJ2-2|TRBV11-2
CASSLGGGQGNTGELFF
>NA|TRBJ1-5|TRBV28
CASSLRGSQHF
>NA|TRBJ1-1|TRBV7-9
CASSLLRTGMEAFF
>NA|TRBJ1-5|TRBV4-1
CASSQDRGGQPQHF
>NA|TRBJ1-1|TRBV7-9
CASSLAPGRTEAFF
>NA|TRBJ2-2|TRBV29-1
CSVATGRELFF
>NA|TRBJ2-2|TRBV6-5
CASSWGANTGELFF
>NA|TRBJ2-5|TRBV27
CASRTVGRLQETQYF
>NA|TRBJ2-3|TRBV2
CASSGLAGLTDTQYF
>NA|TRBJ2-7|TRBV9
CASSPGVQQYF
>NA|TRBJ1-6|TRBV7-2
CASSPYDREANSPLHF
>NA|TRBJ1-2|TRBV27
CASSFSGQTGYTF
>NA|TRBJ1-1|TRBV11-1
CASGGENTEAFF
>NA|TRBJ1-6|TRBV6-1
CASSENSGTGNSPLHF
>NA|TRBJ1-5|TRBV28
CASSLGVSSNQPQHF
>NA|TRBJ1-6|TRBV6-5
CASRTVNSPLHF
>NA|TRBJ2-1|TRBV4-1
CASSQGQGTGHNEQFF
>NA|TRBJ1-1|TRBV6-1
CASSPNPTGETEAFF
>NA|TRBJ1-2|TRBV9
CASSTQKYGYTF
>NA|TRBJ2-1|TRBV11-3
CASSLAGLANEQFF
>NA|TRBJ1-1|TRBV29-1
CSVEEDTEAFF
>NA|TRBJ2-5|TRBV5-6
CASSFAGGRETQYF
>few|TRBJ2-1|TRBV29-1
CSVALEMRNEQFF
>NA|TRBJ2-1|TRBV14
CASSQVELRSSYNEQFF
>NA|TRBJ2-7|TRBV6-1
CASSEAPGTGGYEQYF
>NA|TRBJ1-2|TRBV30
CAWSLPGSYGYTF
>NA|TRBJ2-7|TRBV18
CASSPPTLGDYEQYF